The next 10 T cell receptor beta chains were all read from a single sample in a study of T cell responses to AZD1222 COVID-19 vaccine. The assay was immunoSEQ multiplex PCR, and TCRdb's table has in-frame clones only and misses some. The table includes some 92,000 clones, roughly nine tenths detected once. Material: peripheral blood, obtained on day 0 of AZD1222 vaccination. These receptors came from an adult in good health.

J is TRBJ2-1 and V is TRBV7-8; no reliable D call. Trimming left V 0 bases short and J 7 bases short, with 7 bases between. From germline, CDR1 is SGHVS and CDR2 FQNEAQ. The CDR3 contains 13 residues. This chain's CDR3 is CASSLAFGNEQFF. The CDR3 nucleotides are TGTGCCAGCAGCTTAGCGTTTGGGAATGAGCAGTTCTTC.

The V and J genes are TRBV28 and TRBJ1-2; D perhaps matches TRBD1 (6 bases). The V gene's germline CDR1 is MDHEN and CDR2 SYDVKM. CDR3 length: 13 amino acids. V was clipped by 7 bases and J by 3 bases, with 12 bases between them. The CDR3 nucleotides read TGTGCCAGCAAAAGGGGGGCAGACTATGGCTACACCTTC. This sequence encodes CASKRGADYGYTF.

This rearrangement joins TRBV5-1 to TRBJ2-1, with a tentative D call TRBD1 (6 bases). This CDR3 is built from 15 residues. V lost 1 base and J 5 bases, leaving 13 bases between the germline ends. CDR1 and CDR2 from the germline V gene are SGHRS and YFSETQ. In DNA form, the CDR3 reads TGCGCCAGCAGCTTGCGACAGGTGGTGGACAATGAGCAGTTCTTC. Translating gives CASSLRQVVDNEQFF.

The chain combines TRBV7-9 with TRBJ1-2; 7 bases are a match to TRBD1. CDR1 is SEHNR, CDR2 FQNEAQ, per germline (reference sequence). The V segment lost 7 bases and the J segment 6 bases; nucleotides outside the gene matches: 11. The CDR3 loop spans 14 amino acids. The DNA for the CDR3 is TGTGCCAGCACTTCCTTGGACAGGAGAGATGGCTACACCTTC. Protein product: CASTSLDRRDGYTF.

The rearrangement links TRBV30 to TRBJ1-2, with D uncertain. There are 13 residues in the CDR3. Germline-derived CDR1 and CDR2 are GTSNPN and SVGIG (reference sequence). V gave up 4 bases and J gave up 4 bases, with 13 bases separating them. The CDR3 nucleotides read TGTGCCTGGATGGGGATTTTCTTCTATGGCTACACCTTC. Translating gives CAWMGIFFYGYTF.

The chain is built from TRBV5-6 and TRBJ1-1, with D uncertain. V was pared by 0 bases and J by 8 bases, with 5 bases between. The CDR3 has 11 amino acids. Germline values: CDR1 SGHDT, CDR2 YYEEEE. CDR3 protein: CASSLGVEAFF. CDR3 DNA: TGTGCCAGCAGCTTGGGAGTGGAAGCTTTCTTT.

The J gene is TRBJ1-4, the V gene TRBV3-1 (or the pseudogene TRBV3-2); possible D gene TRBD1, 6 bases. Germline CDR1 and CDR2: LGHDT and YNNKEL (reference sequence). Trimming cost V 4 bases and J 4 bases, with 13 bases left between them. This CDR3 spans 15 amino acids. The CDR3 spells CASSRLGGYNEKLFF. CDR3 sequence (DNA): TGTGCCAGCAGCCGGTTAGGGGGATATAATGAAAAACTGTTTTTT.

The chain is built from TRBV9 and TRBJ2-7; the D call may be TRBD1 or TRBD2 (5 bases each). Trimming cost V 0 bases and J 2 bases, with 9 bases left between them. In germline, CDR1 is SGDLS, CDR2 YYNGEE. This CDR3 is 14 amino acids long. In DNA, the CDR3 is TGTGCCAGCAGCGTAGATGAGGGGCCCTACGAGCAGTACTTC. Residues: CASSVDEGPYEQYF.

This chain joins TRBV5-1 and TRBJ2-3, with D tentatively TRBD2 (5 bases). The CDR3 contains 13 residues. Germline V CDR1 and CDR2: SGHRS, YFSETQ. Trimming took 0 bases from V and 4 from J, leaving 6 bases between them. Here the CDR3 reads CASSLGTSDTQYF. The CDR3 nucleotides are TGCGCCAGCAGCTTGGGGACTTCAGATACGCAGTATTTT.

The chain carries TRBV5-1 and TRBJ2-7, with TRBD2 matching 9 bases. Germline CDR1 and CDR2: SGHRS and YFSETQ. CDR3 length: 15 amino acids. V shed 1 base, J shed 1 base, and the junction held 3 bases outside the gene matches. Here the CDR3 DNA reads TGCGCCAGCAGCTTGAACGCGGGGGGGTCCTACGAGCAGTACTTC. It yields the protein CASSLNAGGSYEQYF.